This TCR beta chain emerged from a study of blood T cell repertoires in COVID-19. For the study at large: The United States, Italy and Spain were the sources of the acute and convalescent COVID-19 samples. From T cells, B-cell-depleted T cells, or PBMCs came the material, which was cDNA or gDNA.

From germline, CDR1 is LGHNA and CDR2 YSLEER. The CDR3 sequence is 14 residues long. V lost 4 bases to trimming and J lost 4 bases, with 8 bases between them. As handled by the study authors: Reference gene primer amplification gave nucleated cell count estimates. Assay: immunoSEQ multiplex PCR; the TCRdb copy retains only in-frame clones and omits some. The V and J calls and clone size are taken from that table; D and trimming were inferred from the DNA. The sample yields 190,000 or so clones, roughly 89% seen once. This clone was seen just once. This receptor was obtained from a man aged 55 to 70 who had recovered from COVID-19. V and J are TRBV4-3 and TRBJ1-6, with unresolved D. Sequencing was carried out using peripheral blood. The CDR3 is CASSPGDYNSPLHF. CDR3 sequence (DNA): TGCGCCAGCAGCCCCGGGGATTATAATTCACCCCTCCACTTT.